This T cell receptor beta chain was sequenced during a study of PD-1 blockade in mismatch repair-deficient tumors. Study observations and caveats: After pembrolizumab, tumor-resident clones rose rapidly, then generally contracted before radiologic responses.

About this clone: Its antigen is as yet unknown.

The CDR3 is made up of 17 amino acids. With 6 bases removed from V and 0 bases from J, the gap between germline ends came to 18 bases. Germline CDR1 is LNHDA and CDR2 is SQIVND (reference sequence). Clones were sequenced by immunoSEQ multiplex PCR, and TCRdb holds only the in-frame ones, with some missing. The repertoire includes around 100,000 clones, 65% to 80% of them detected once, and roughly 4.5% sits in the top ten. The sequencing here drew on peripheral blood, taken about 13 months after starting pembrolizumab. This clonotype was obtained from an adult with mismatch repair-deficient cancer. The chain combines TRBV19 with TRBJ2-1; the D gene could be TRBD1 or TRBD2 (6 bases each). The chain's CDR3 is CASSKSPGGNSYNEQFF. For the CDR3, the DNA is TGTGCCAGTAGCAAATCCCCCGGGGGCAACTCCTACAATGAGCAGTTCTTC.